This paragraph covers one TCR beta chain sequence. This sample was included in a study of blood T cell repertoires in COVID-19. Method: immunoSEQ multiplex PCR; TCRdb's copy keeps in-frame clones and lacks some. The data hold 150,000 to 200,000 clones, with around nine tenths observed a single time. Trimming shortened V by 3 bases and J by 7 bases, and 16 bases separated the two germline ends. This CDR3 region has 15 residues. CDR1 MRHNA and CDR2 SNTAGT come from the germline V gene. The sequencing sample was made of peripheral blood. This chain joins TRBV6-4 and TRBJ1-5; D remains unclear. The source of this sequence is a woman aged 18-35 years who had recovered from COVID-19. The CDR3, as DNA: TGTGCCAGCAGTGAAGAGGGTACCAGTGGGCAGCCCCAGCATTTT. It encodes CASSEEGTSGQPQHF.